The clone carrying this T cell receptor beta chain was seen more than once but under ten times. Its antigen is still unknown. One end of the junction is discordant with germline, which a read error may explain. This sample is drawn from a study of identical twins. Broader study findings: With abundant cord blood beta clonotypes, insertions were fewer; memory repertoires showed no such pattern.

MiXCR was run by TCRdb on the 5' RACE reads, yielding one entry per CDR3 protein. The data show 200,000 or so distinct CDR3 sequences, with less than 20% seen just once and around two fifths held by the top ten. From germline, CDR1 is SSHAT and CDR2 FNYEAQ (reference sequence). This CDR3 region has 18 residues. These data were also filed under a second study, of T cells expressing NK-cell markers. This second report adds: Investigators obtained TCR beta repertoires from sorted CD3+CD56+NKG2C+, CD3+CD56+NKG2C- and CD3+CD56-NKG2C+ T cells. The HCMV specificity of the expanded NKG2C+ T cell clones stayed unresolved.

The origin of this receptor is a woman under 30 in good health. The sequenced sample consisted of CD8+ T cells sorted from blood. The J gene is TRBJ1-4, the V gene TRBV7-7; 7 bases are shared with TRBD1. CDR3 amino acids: CACSLAVLIGTANEKLFF. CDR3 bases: TGTGCCTGCAGTTTAGCGGTACTTATAGGGACAGCTAATGAAAAACTGTTTTTT.